What follows are 20 T cell receptor beta chains derived from one specimen sequenced in a study of T cells in localized non-small cell lung cancer (dated by TCRdb to 2018 to 2021). The method was the immunoSEQ multiplex PCR assay. As stored in TCRdb, this immuneACCESS dataset retains in-frame rearrangements with V and J assigned. A fraction of the clones does not appear; measured against another copy, unresolved V genes explain less than half of the discrepancy, and the remainder lacks a known reason. The sample table shows 13,000 to 15,000 clones, and roughly 80% are seen once. The ten largest account for over 4% of the sample. The sequencing used peripheral blood, collected before any cancer treatment. Source of these receptors: a female donor of 60 years or more with stage I squamous cell lung carcinoma.

This clone was seen once. The V gene is TRBV5-6, the J gene TRBJ2-2; TRBD2 might be the D (5 bases). Germline V CDR1 and CDR2: SGHDT, YYEEEE. Trimming shortened V by 1 base and J by 0 bases, and 13 bases separated the two germline ends. This CDR3 is 17 amino acids long. The CDR3 DNA follows: TGTGCCAGCAGCTTGAGACTGACGGGAACGAACACCGGGGAGCTGTTTTTT. It yields the protein CASSLRLTGTNTGELFF.

This sequence joins TRBV7-9 and TRBJ1-2; possibly TRBD1 for D (5 bases). Trimming left V 0 bases short and J 8 bases short, with 13 bases between. Germline loops: CDR1 SEHNR, CDR2 FQNEAQ (reference sequence). The CDR3 runs 14 residues. The CDR3: CASSLAARGSGYTF. Here the CDR3 DNA reads TGTGCCAGCAGCTTAGCCGCGAGGGGTAGCGGCTACACCTTC.

This sequence joins TRBV18 and TRBJ1-2; D call uncertain. The V end lost 3 bases, the J end lost 0 bases, and 5 bases lay between the germline ends. The CDR3 covers 13 residues. Germline lookup yields CDR1 KGHSH and CDR2 LQKENI. The DNA for the CDR3 is TGTGCCAGCTCACCCGGAGCTAACTATGGCTACACCTTC. Translated, it gives CASSPGANYGYTF.

The gene calls are TRBV30 and TRBJ2-2, with 7 bases identical to TRBD2. CDR3 length: 16 residues. J lost 1 base, V lost 0 bases, and 5 bases had no gene match. Germline V gives CDR1 GTSNPN, CDR2 SVGIG (reference sequence). Here the CDR3 DNA reads TGTGCCTGGAGTGTACTTAGCGGGCGGAACACCGGGGAGCTGTTTTTT. Residues: CAWSVLSGRNTGELFF. The full variable domain, its missing parts supplied by reference TRBV30 and TRBJ2-2, is SQTIHQWPATLVQPVGSPLSLECTVEGTSNPNLYWYRQAAGRGLQLLFYSVGIGQISSEVPQNLSASRPQDRQFILSSKKLLLSDSGFYLCAWSVLSGRNTGELFFGEGSRLTVL.

In nucleotides, the CDR3 is TGTGCCAGCAGCGTATTCCCGGGACAGGGGGCCCAGTACTTC. It specifies CASSVFPGQGAQYF. The chain joins TRBV9 to TRBJ2-7; TRBD1 matches 12 bases. The germline gives CDR1 SGDLS, CDR2 YYNGEE. The trim removed 1 base at V and 10 bases at J, leaving 6 bases unmatched. This CDR3 has 14 residues.

This clone has more than one count but fewer than ten. The chain employs TRBV7-2 and TRBJ1-2; 9 bases fit TRBD1. From germline, CDR1 is SGHTA and CDR2 FQGNSA. Losses at the gene ends were 5 bases for V and 4 bases for J; bases not matched to a gene: 14. This CDR3 has 17 residues. Written as DNA, the CDR3 is TGTGCCAGCAGCCCAGACAGGGGGAGAGGATTTGTCTATGGCTACACCTTC. Residues: CASSPDRGRGFVYGYTF.

This chain uses TRBV11-3 with TRBJ2-5, with D possibly TRBD2 on 6 matching bases. The germline CDR1 and CDR2 sequences are SGHNT and YENEEA. With 5 bases removed from V and 3 bases from J, the gap between germline ends came to 10 bases. The CDR3 contains 13 residues. The CDR3 DNA follows: TGTGCCAGCAGCCCGGAGGGCGAAGAGACCCAGTACTTC. Encoded protein: CASSPEGEETQYF.

J is TRBJ2-5 and V is TRBV5-1, with a weak D call TRBD1 (5 bases). This CDR3 has 11 residues. V shed 1 base and J shed 10 bases, with 8 bases lying between them. The germline CDR1 and CDR2 sequences are SGHRS and YFSETQ. The CDR3 region has the DNA TGCGCCAGCAGCTTGTTACAGGACCAGTACTTC. Translation gives CASSLLQDQYF. Combining the CDR3 with reference TRBV5-1 and TRBJ2-5 gives the whole variable domain KAGVTQTPRYLIKTRGQQVTLSCSPISGHRSVSWYQQTPGQGLQFLFEYFSETQRNKGNFPGRFSGRQFSNSRSEMNVSTLELGDSALYLCASSLLQDQYFGPGTRLLVL.

The rearrangement joins TRBV29-1 to TRBJ1-1, with D possibly TRBD1 on 6 matching bases. The V gene's germline CDR1 is SQVTM and CDR2 ANQGSEA. Between the trimmed V and J ends, which lost 6 bases and 3 bases, there was a span of 17 bases. The CDR3 covers 14 residues. This CDR3 is CSVLLQGRDTEAFF. The CDR3 DNA is TGCAGCGTCCTCCTACAGGGAAGGGACACTGAAGCTTTCTTT.

The chain joins TRBV27 to TRBJ1-1, with D possibly TRBD1 on 5 matching bases. This CDR3 has 14 amino acids. Deletions cut 5 bases from V and 3 bases from J, with 13 bases between. The germline V gene encodes CDR1 MNHEY and CDR2 SMNVEV (reference sequence). Here the CDR3 DNA reads TGTGCCAGCAGTCCACAGGCGGGGTACACTGAAGCTTTCTTT. The encoded protein is CASSPQAGYTEAFF.

This clone was recorded only once. The chain links TRBV25-1 to TRBJ1-1; 8 bases align to TRBD1. Per the germline V gene, CDR1 is MGHDK and CDR2 is SYGVNS. The CDR3 runs to 17 residues. V lost 1 base, J lost 0 bases, and 7 bases stayed unmatched. The CDR3 protein is CASSESPDRAMNTEAFF. The CDR3 nucleotides are TGTGCCAGCAGTGAATCCCCGGACAGGGCGATGAACACTGAAGCTTTCTTT.

This chain uses TRBV5-4 with TRBJ1-2, with 7 bases lining up with TRBD1. Trimming at V came to 2 bases and at J to 5 bases, leaving 6 bases not matched to a gene. Per germline, CDR1 SGHNT and CDR2 YYREEE (reference sequence). The CDR3 covers 14 residues. CDR3 loop: CASSFWNRGYGYTF. In DNA, the CDR3 is TGTGCCAGCAGCTTTTGGAACAGGGGTTATGGCTACACCTTC.

The rearrangement links TRBV6-1 to TRBJ2-7; 7 bases align to TRBD1. The CDR3 has 15 amino acids. CDR1 and CDR2 (germline): MNHNS, SASEGT. V lost 5 bases and J lost 9; bases outside the gene matches: 16. DNA of the CDR3: TGTGCCAGCAGTTTCCTCTGGTCGGACAGGTCCGGGCAGTACTTC. Its protein product is CASSFLWSDRSGQYF.

The J gene is TRBJ1-6, the V gene TRBV18; D possibly corresponds to TRBD1 (5 bases). Germline V gene sequence: CDR1 KGHSH, CDR2 LQKENI. The CDR3 extends over 15 amino acids. V was cut by 6 bases and J by 8 bases, with 17 bases left in between. CDR3 residues: CASSLGTGRDSPLHF. The CDR3 bases are TGTGCCAGCTCCCTCGGGACCGGGAGGGATTCACCCCTCCACTTT.

The rearrangement links TRBV19 to TRBJ1-2; perhaps TRBD1 as D (5 bases). The length of the CDR3 is 17 residues. V was trimmed by 0 bases and J by 1 base, leaving 15 bases between them. Germline V CDR1 and CDR2: LNHDA, SQIVND (reference sequence). Here the CDR3 DNA reads TGTGCCAGTAGTATAGATTTGGCAGGGTCGGGTAACTATGGCTACACCTTC. This gives the protein CASSIDLAGSGNYGYTF.

The V and J genes are TRBV6-5 and TRBJ1-3; tentatively, D is TRBD1 (5 bases). CDR1 is MNHEY, CDR2 SVGAGI, per germline. The CDR3 runs 15 residues. In nucleotides, the CDR3 is TGTGGCTCCGGGACTAGTTTGATGTTTCGAAACACCATATATTTT. Protein product: CGSGTSLMFRNTIYF.

The chain is built from TRBV5-1 and TRBJ2-7; no reliable D call. Deletions cut 0 bases from V and 3 bases from J, with 7 bases between. There are 13 residues in the CDR3. CDR1 and CDR2 from the germline V gene are SGHRS and YFSETQ. CDR3 in DNA: TGCGCCAGCAGCTTGGCGGGCATCTACGAGCAGTACTTC. This codes for CASSLAGIYEQYF.

The chain has TRBV6-1 and TRBJ1-6; maybe TRBD1 (5 bases). V lost 6 bases and J 7 bases, leaving 13 bases between the germline ends. This CDR3 contains 14 residues. Germline CDR1 MNHNS, CDR2 SASEGT. CDR3 in amino acids: CASSTGTENSPLHF. DNA for the CDR3: TGTGCCAGCAGCACCGGGACGGAAAATTCACCCCTCCACTTT.

The rearrangement joins TRBV5-6 to TRBJ1-2; D ambiguous. The CDR3 has 15 residues. V was pared by 6 bases and J by 8 bases, with 23 bases between. The V gene's germline CDR1 is SGHDT and CDR2 YYEEEE. The CDR3: CASTFWQLSMRGYTF. In nucleotides, the CDR3 is TGTGCCAGCACCTTCTGGCAGCTATCTATGCGGGGCTACACCTTC.

This clone was detected once. The genes are TRBV6-6 and TRBJ2-1, with a possible D match to TRBD1 (6 bases). With 5 bases removed from V and 0 bases from J, the gap between germline ends came to 11 bases. The CDR3 has 15 residues. CDR1 is MNHNY, CDR2 SVGAGI, per germline (reference sequence). As DNA, the CDR3 is TGTGCCAGCAGTCCACAGGGACCCTCCTACAATGAGCAGTTCTTC. Encoded protein: CASSPQGPSYNEQFF.